This is a list of T cell receptor beta chains from one sample in a study of cytomegalovirus exposure and HLA in healthy donors. Profiled with immunoSEQ multiplex PCR; TCRdb holds only in-frame clones, not every one. In the table there are 150,000 to 200,000 clones, 60% to 85% of which are singletons. Material for sequencing was PBMCs. The receptors originated from a woman between 45 and 65 years old in good health and CMV-seropositive. Both conserved end residues are part of each CDR3. D genes are given only for firm matches. The listing skips clone size in some rows; elsewhere it reads once, few, many or a size class.

J,V,D,size,DNA,CDR3
TRBJ2-3,TRBV2,TRBD2,NA,TGTGCCAGTTCCTTTACCCCTAGCGGGGCGCAGTATTTT,CASSFTPSGAQYF
TRBJ2-5,TRBV6-6,TRBD2,NA,TGTGCCAGCAGTTACATGGGCGGGGGACAAGAGACCCAGTACTTC,CASSYMGGGQETQYF
TRBJ2-5,TRBV7-3,TRBD2,few,TGTGCCAGCAGCTCTTCCACTAGCGGGGGGATAGAGACCCAGTACTTC,CASSSSTSGGIETQYF
TRBJ1-1,TRBV30,NA,NA,TGTGCCTGGAGCGTGGGACTTAACACTGAAGCTTTCTTT,CAWSVGLNTEAFF
TRBJ2-3,TRBV11-1,NA,NA,TGTGCCAGCAGCTTGGGACTCTCGGATACGCAGTATTTT,CASSLGLSDTQYF
TRBJ2-3,TRBV9,NA,NA,TGTGCCAGCAGCGTAGGAGGGCATAGCGCAGATACGCAGTATTTT,CASSVGGHSADTQYF
TRBJ2-3,TRBV2,NA,NA,TGTGCCAGCAAGAGGGACACCCTAGATACGCAGTATTTT,CASKRDTLDTQYF
TRBJ1-4,TRBV10-3,NA,NA,TGTGCCATCAGTGAGTCGGGCCAGGGTAATGAAAAACTGTTTTTT,CAISESGQGNEKLFF
TRBJ1-2,TRBV5-4,NA,NA,TGTGCCAGCAGCTTGGCAGGCAGGGTCGGCTACACCTTC,CASSLAGRVGYTF
TRBJ1-2,TRBV7-9,NA,NA,TGTGCCAGCAGCGATGAGGGGAGGTATGGCTACACCTTC,CASSDEGRYGYTF
TRBJ1-2,TRBV9,NA,NA,TGTGCCAGCAGCGAAGGGGGCTATGGCTACACCTTC,CASSEGGYGYTF
TRBJ2-5,TRBV5-6,TRBD1,NA,TGTGCCAGCAGCCCCGGGACAGGGGTCGGGGAGCAGTACTTC,CASSPGTGVGEQYF
TRBJ1-2,TRBV2,TRBD1,NA,TGTGCCAGCCAACAGACAGGGACTAACTATGGCTACACCTTC,CASQQTGTNYGYTF
TRBJ1-4,TRBV10-2,NA,NA,TGCGCCAGCAGCAGAACAGGGCTGGGTGAAAAACTGTTTTTT,CASSRTGLGEKLFF
TRBJ2-6,TRBV7-2,NA,NA,TGTGCCAGCAGCACTAACTCTGGGGCCAACGTCCTGACTTTC,CASSTNSGANVLTF
TRBJ1-1,TRBV29-1,TRBD1,NA,TGCAGCTGCCGGGAACAGGGGCACACTGAAGCTTTCTTT,CSCREQGHTEAFF
TRBJ1-2,TRBV7-9,TRBD1,once,TGTGCCAGCAGCTTTATTGGACAGGGCGAGGGCTACACCTTC,CASSFIGQGEGYTF
TRBJ2-5,TRBV2,TRBD2,NA,TGTGCCAGCACCGATTCCCTAGCGGGACATCAAGAGACCCAGTACTTC,CASTDSLAGHQETQYF
TRBJ2-2,TRBV11-1,TRBD1,NA,TGTGCCAGCAGCTTAGCGGGACAGATTAACACCGGGGAGCTGTTTTTT,CASSLAGQINTGELFF
TRBJ1-1,TRBV6-5,NA,NA,TGTGCCAGCAGGCCCCAACGGAGGAACACTGAAGCTTTCTTT,CASRPQRRNTEAFF
TRBJ2-3,TRBV5-1,TRBD2,few,TGCGCCAGCAGCCTTTCCGGGCGGGGGAGCACAGATACGCAGTATTTT,CASSLSGRGSTDTQYF
TRBJ2-7,TRBV28,TRBD2,NA,TGTGCCAGCAGTACAGAACGGGGGGTCTGGACCTACGAGCAGTACTTC,CASSTERGVWTYEQYF
TRBJ2-3,TRBV9,TRBD2,NA,TGTGCCAGCAGCGCCCAGGCGGGGGGACCTAGCACAGATACGCAGTATTTT,CASSAQAGGPSTDTQYF
TRBJ1-1,TRBV7-9,TRBD1,NA,TGTGCCGGAGGAGCAGGGGGATTGAACACTGAAGCTTTCTTT,CAGGAGGLNTEAFF
TRBJ2-5,TRBV19,TRBD1,once,TGTGCCAGTAGTTCATGGGACAGGGATGAGGAGACCCAGTACTTC,CASSSWDRDEETQYF
TRBJ1-1,TRBV30,NA,NA,TGTGCCTGGAGTGAGGACGGGGACACTGAAGCTTTCTTT,CAWSEDGDTEAFF
TRBJ1-3,TRBV18,NA,NA,TGTGCCAGCTCTGCCCAGGGATCGGGAAACACCATATATTTT,CASSAQGSGNTIYF
TRBJ2-3,TRBV2,NA,NA,TGTGCCGGCCTAAAAGGGGGGGCAGGCGATACGCAGTATTTT,CAGLKGGAGDTQYF
TRBJ2-7,TRBV5-1,NA,NA,TGCGCCAGCAGCCTTGTTATAAACTCCTACGAGCAGTACTTC,CASSLVINSYEQYF
TRBJ1-2,TRBV5-1,TRBD1,NA,TGCGCCAGCAGCTTAACGGACAGGGGGGCGGCTAACTATGGCTACACCTTC,CASSLTDRGAANYGYTF
TRBJ1-1,TRBV2,NA,NA,TGTGCCAGCAGTGGACATTTGAACACTGAAGCTTTCTTT,CASSGHLNTEAFF
TRBJ1-2,TRBV7-9,NA,NA,TGTGCCAGCAGCCAATATACGGGGGGGGTGAACTATGGCTACACCTTC,CASSQYTGGVNYGYTF
TRBJ2-6,TRBV2,TRBD1,NA,TGTGCCAGCAGTGTACGGGACAGGGACGTCCTGACTTTC,CASSVRDRDVLTF
TRBJ1-3,TRBV9,TRBD1,NA,TGTGCCAGCGGACGTGGACAGGGGGGATCTGGAAACACCATATATTTT,CASGRGQGGSGNTIYF
TRBJ1-1,TRBV5-4,TRBD1,NA,TGTGCCAGCAGCTCCCCGGGACAGGCCAAAATGAACACTGAAGCTTTCTTT,CASSSPGQAKMNTEAFF
TRBJ2-7,TRBV7-8,NA,NA,TGTGCCAGCACCGGTGCGATCGGGTACGAGCAGTACTTC,CASTGAIGYEQYF
TRBJ1-4,TRBV29-1,TRBD1,NA,TGCAGCGTGAAAGACAGGGGTGAAAAACTGTTTTTT,CSVKDRGEKLFF